One and the same sample provided the 9 T cell receptor beta chains below, sequenced in a study of blood T cells in healthy people across ages. A sample-barcoded 5' primer and a J-beta primer mix were used in a second PCR of roughly 7 to 11 cycles. MiXCR, run by TCRdb on the 5' RACE reads, gives a single entry per CDR3 protein. The sample includes almost 550,000 distinct CDR3 sequences, about 24% of them seen just once. This same sample was also taken into another study, of T cells of mothers and their children.

The sequenced sample was blood. These receptors were obtained from a boy younger than 18 in good health.

This clonotype has only a few counts. The genes are TRBV13 and TRBJ2-7; D is unresolved. Trimming left V 5 bases short and J 0 bases short, with 14 bases between. This CDR3 contains 15 residues. Germline lookup yields CDR1 PRHDT and CDR2 FYEKMQ (reference sequence). This chain's CDR3 is CASSPTRESSYEQYF. The CDR3 DNA is TGTGCCAGCAGCCCCACCCGCGAAAGCTCCTACGAGCAGTACTTC.

This clonotype has at least ten counts. The V and J genes are TRBV25-1 and TRBJ2-7; no firm D call. Trimming stripped 7 bases from V and 3 bases from J, with 7 bases between. CDR3 length equals 11 residues. Germline CDR1 MGHDK, CDR2 SYGVNS. CDR3 DNA sequence: TGTGCCAGCACCAACAGCTACGAGCAGTACTTC. This encodes CASTNSYEQYF.

V gene TRBV5-1 combines with J gene TRBJ2-3, with 9 bases lining up with TRBD2. The V gene's germline CDR1 is SGHRS and CDR2 YFSETQ. Unmatched junction bases numbered 19, after V lost 2 bases and J lost 6 bases. This CDR3 is built from 19 residues. CDR3 protein: CASSFSAGTKGLAMDTQYF. The CDR3 DNA reads as TGCGCCAGCAGCTTTAGCGCGGGCACTAAGGGACTAGCAATGGATACGCAGTATTTT.

V usage is TRBV7-2 and J usage is TRBJ2-3; tentatively, D is TRBD2 (6 bases). Germline CDR1 is SGHTA and CDR2 is FQGNSA. The CDR3 consists of 17 residues. Trimming took off 5 bases at V and 6 bases at J, with 24 bases between the two ends. CDR3 loop: CASSLGGATQLLDTQYF. The CDR3, as DNA: TGTGCCAGCAGCCTAGGCGGGGCTACCCAATTATTGGATACGCAGTATTTT. Using reference TRBV7-2 and TRBJ2-3 for the parts outside the CDR3, the full variable domain is GAGVSQSPSNKVTEKGKDVELRCDPISGHTALYWYRQSLGQGLEFLIYFQGNSAPDKSGLPSDRFSAERTGGSVSTLTIQRTQQEDSAVYLCASSLGGATQLLDTQYFGPGTRLTVL.

The chain has TRBV19 and TRBJ2-4; D perhaps matches TRBD1 (5 bases). CDR3 size: 13 residues. Per the germline V gene, CDR1 is LNHDA and CDR2 is SQIVND (reference sequence). The ends were cut back, 3 bases at V and 8 bases at J, with 11 bases in the middle. The CDR3 sequence: CASSIGAGDIQYF. DNA of the CDR3: TGTGCCAGTAGTATTGGGGCTGGGGACATTCAGTACTTC.

The chain uses TRBV6-5 and TRBJ2-1; D is ambiguous. V lost 4 bases and J 0 bases, leaving 13 bases between the germline ends. This CDR3 is 16 amino acids long. The V gene's germline CDR1 is MNHEY and CDR2 SVGAGI. The CDR3 coding sequence is TGTGCCAGCAGTTCCTCCACATCCCACTCCTACAATGAGCAGTTCTTC. Its translation: CASSSSTSHSYNEQFF.

This clonotype was detected ten times or more. The gene calls are TRBV29-1 and TRBJ2-5, with D unclear. This CDR3 has 11 residues. Trimming took off 4 bases at V and 4 bases at J, with 7 bases between the two ends. Germline lookup yields CDR1 SQVTM and CDR2 ANQGSEA. The CDR3, as DNA: TGCAGCGTTGTTATCTTAGAGACCCAGTACTTC. This sequence encodes CSVVILETQYF.

This clonotype has at least ten counts. The chain couples TRBV9 to TRBJ2-2; 7 nucleotides line up with TRBD2. With 1 base clipped from V and 1 base from J, the junction kept 4 bases outside the gene matches. The CDR3 runs 16 residues. Germline lookup yields CDR1 SGDLS and CDR2 YYNGEE. Here the CDR3 reads CASSVRGGRNTGELFF. The CDR3 coding sequence is TGTGCCAGCAGCGTAAGGGGAGGGAGGAACACCGGGGAGCTGTTTTTT.

The rearrangement joins TRBV7-8 to TRBJ1-4; D unclear. The V end lost 3 bases, the J end lost 0 bases, and 20 bases lay between the germline ends. Germline lookup yields CDR1 SGHVS and CDR2 FQNEAQ. This CDR3 contains 19 residues. CDR3 nucleotides: TGTGCCAGCAGCTTTTCAAGCGGACTCCTCGGGGCAACTAATGAAAAACTGTTTTTT. This gives the protein CASSFSSGLLGATNEKLFF.